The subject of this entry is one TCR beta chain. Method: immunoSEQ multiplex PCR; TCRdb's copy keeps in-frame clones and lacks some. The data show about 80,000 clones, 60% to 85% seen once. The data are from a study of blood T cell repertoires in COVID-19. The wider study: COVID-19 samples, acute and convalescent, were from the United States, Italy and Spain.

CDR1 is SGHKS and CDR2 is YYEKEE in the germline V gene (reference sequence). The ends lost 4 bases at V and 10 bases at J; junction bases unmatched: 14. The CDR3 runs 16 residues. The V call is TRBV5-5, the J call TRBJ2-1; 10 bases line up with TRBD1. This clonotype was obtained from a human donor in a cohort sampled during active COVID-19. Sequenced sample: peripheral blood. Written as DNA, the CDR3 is TGTGCCAGCAGCCCAGGGGTCCGGGACAGGGGTCGGGAGCAGTTCTTC. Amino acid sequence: CASSPGVRDRGREQFF.